The 19 T cell receptor beta chains presented below share a single source sample, sequenced in a study of cytomegalovirus exposure and HLA in healthy donors. This table comes from immunoSEQ multiplex PCR, and its TCRdb copy is limited to in-frame clones, with some not included. The sample shows 90,000 to 100,000 clones, 80% to 95% of them seen only once. Sequencing used PBMCs. These receptors came from a woman aged 25 to 39 in good health and CMV-seropositive.

The chain is built from TRBV5-1 and TRBJ2-1, with 7 nucleotides matching TRBD2. The length of the CDR3 is 14 residues. The ends lost 3 bases at V and 7 bases at J; junction bases unmatched: 7. Germline V gene data show CDR1 as SGHRS and CDR2 as YFSETQ. The CDR3 reads CASSWGGSGNEQFF. CDR3 sequence (DNA): TGCGCCAGCAGCTGGGGCGGGAGCGGGAATGAGCAGTTCTTC.

The chain is built from TRBV19 and TRBJ1-1; D ambiguous. Deletions cut 5 bases from V and 0 bases from J, with 7 bases between. Per the germline V gene, CDR1 is LNHDA and CDR2 is SQIVND (reference sequence). CDR3 length equals 13 residues. The DNA for the CDR3 is TGTGCCAGTAGTGCGTCAATGAACACTGAAGCTTTCTTT. Amino acids: CASSASMNTEAFF.

This clone occurred once. The V call is TRBV28, the J call TRBJ2-7, with TRBD2 matching over 8 bases. V shed 4 bases and J 2 bases; nucleotides not matched to a gene: 10. Germline V gene lookup returns CDR1 MDHEN and CDR2 SYDVKM. CDR3 length: 16 residues. CDR3 in amino acids: CASSSGGAGKPYEQYF. CDR3 in DNA: TGTGCCAGCAGTTCCGGGGGGGCAGGGAAACCCTACGAGCAGTACTTC. Together with reference TRBV28 and TRBJ2-7, the CDR3 gives the full variable domain: DVKVTQSSRYLVKRTGEKVFLECVQDMDHENMFWYRQDPGLGLRLIYFSYDVKMKEKGDIPEGYSVSREKKERFSLILESASTNQTSMYLCASSSGGAGKPYEQYFGPGTRLTVT.

The J gene is TRBJ2-1, the V gene TRBV5-1, with TRBD1 matching 7 bases. V shed 4 bases, J shed 1 base, and the junction held 11 bases outside the gene matches. Germline V gives CDR1 SGHRS, CDR2 YFSETQ. This CDR3 has 17 amino acids. The CDR3 spells CASSPINRDSSYNEQFF. CDR3 DNA: TGCGCCAGCAGCCCCATAAACCGGGACAGTTCCTACAATGAGCAGTTCTTC.

The chain employs TRBV28 and TRBJ2-1; 14 nucleotides align to TRBD2. Germline V gene lookup returns CDR1 MDHEN and CDR2 SYDVKM. CDR3 length: 14 residues. The trim removed 6 bases at V and 10 bases at J, leaving 5 bases unmatched. CDR3 sequence: CASRQGLAGVEQFF. CDR3 nucleotides: TGTGCCAGCAGACAGGGACTAGCGGGAGTCGAGCAGTTCTTC.

The CDR3 DNA is TGTGCCAGCAGGGCCCCAGGGGTCTTCCTCTCTGGAAACACCATATATTTT. Its protein product is CASRAPGVFLSGNTIYF. V gene TRBV2 combines with J gene TRBJ1-3; D perhaps matches TRBD1 (6 bases). Germline CDR1 is SNHLY and CDR2 is FYNNEI. The CDR3 is 17 amino acids. V lost 6 bases and J lost 0, with 18 bases in between. Full variable domain (missing parts from reference TRBV2 and TRBJ1-3): EPEVTQTPSHQVTQMGQEVILRCVPISNHLYFYWYRQILGQKVEFLVSFYNNEISEKSEIFDDQFSVERPDGSNFTLKIRSTKLEDSAMYFCASRAPGVFLSGNTIYFGEGSWLTVV.

CDR3 protein: CTSSQPVGGRASCETQYF. The CDR3 region has the DNA TGCACCAGCAGCCAACCCGTGGGCGGGAGGGCCTCGTGTGAGACCCAGTACTTC. The rearrangement links TRBV1 to TRBJ2-5; the DNA was not used to check the table's D call, TRBD2. TRBV1 is designated a pseudogene. This CDR3 has 18 amino acids.

The J gene is TRBJ2-1, the V gene TRBV2; 13 nucleotides align to TRBD2. Germline V lookup: CDR1 SNHLY, CDR2 FYNNEI. V shed 6 bases, J shed 7 bases, and the junction held 6 bases outside the gene matches. The length of the CDR3 is 15 residues. The CDR3 bases are TGTGCCAGCAGCGTACCGGGACTAGCGGGAAATGAGCAGTTCTTC. Amino acid sequence: CASSVPGLAGNEQFF.

The chain recombines TRBV2 with TRBJ2-7; 8 positions agree with TRBD1. This CDR3 spans 13 amino acids. Germline CDR1 reads SNHLY; CDR2 reads FYNNEI. J lost 5 bases, V lost 6 bases, and 6 bases had no gene match. CDR3 sequence reads: CASSRTGPDEQYF. In DNA, the CDR3 is TGTGCCAGCAGCCGGACAGGGCCTGACGAGCAGTACTTC.

The V and J genes are TRBV5-5 and TRBJ1-3; D is unresolved. Germline V gives CDR1 SGHKS, CDR2 YYEKEE (reference sequence). The germline V and J ends were trimmed by 2 bases and 1 base, with 16 bases remaining between them. The CDR3 runs 17 residues. This chain's CDR3 is CASSFLGRYTSGNTIYF. As DNA, the CDR3 is TGTGCCAGCAGCTTTCTCGGGAGATACACTTCTGGAAACACCATATATTTT.

This chain links TRBV7-2 with TRBJ2-2; the match to TRBD2 covers 11 bases. The CDR3 contains 16 residues. Unmatched junction bases numbered 8, after V lost 5 bases and J lost 6 bases. Germline V gene lookup returns CDR1 SGHTA and CDR2 FQGNSA. The CDR3 sequence is CASSKELAGASGELFF. Here the CDR3 DNA reads TGTGCCAGCAGCAAAGAACTAGCGGGAGCCTCCGGGGAGCTGTTTTTT.

The chain has TRBV7-9 and TRBJ1-6; perhaps TRBD1 as D (6 bases). Trimming shortened V by 5 bases and J by 9 bases, and 14 bases separated the two germline ends. This CDR3 has 14 amino acids. The germline CDR1 and CDR2 sequences are SEHNR and FQNEAQ (reference sequence). CDR3 nucleotide sequence: TGTGCCAGCAGCCCTAACAGGGACGGTTCACCCCTCCACTTT. Residues: CASSPNRDGSPLHF.

The chain recombines TRBV7-3 with TRBJ1-1; TRBD1 is a possible D gene (5 bases). Trimming shortened V by 4 bases and J by 6 bases, and 15 bases separated the two germline ends. CDR3 length: 14 amino acids. Germline assignment: CDR1 SGHTA and CDR2 FQGTGA. CDR3 DNA: TGTGCCAGCAGCTCCACAGGAGGGGACCCTGAAGCTTTCTTT. It translates to CASSSTGGDPEAFF.

This clone was detected only once. This chain uses TRBV6-5 with TRBJ2-1; 7 bases match TRBD1. The CDR3 sequence is 11 residues long. V shed 7 bases and J 15 bases; nucleotides not matched to a gene: 9. Germline V gene data show CDR1 as MNHEY and CDR2 as SVGAGI. The CDR3 DNA reads as TGTGCCAGCACCCGACAGGGAGTGAGGTTCTTC. Protein: CASTRQGVRFF.

This chain joins TRBV5-4 and TRBJ2-1; 12 bases are shared with TRBD2. The CDR3 sequence is 18 residues long. V dropped 0 bases and J dropped 2; count of bases not matched to a gene: 6. Looked up from germline, CDR1 is SGHNT and CDR2 is YYREEE (reference sequence). CDR3 in amino acids: CASSLAGLAGPPYNEQFF. In DNA, the CDR3 is TGTGCCAGCAGCTTGGCCGGACTAGCGGGACCTCCCTACAATGAGCAGTTCTTC.

V and J are TRBV6-5 and TRBJ1-5; possibly TRBD1 for D (5 bases). Germline lookup yields CDR1 MNHEY and CDR2 SVGAGI. There are 15 residues in the CDR3. Trimming stripped 6 bases from V and 7 bases from J, with 19 bases between. DNA of the CDR3: TGTGCCAGCAGCTCCGGTTTTGACAGCACCCAGCCCCAGCATTTT. Its protein is CASSSGFDSTQPQHF.

The chain links TRBV4-3 to TRBJ1-3; TRBD1 matches 7 bases. V shed 3 bases, J shed 3 bases, and the junction held 17 bases outside the gene matches. Germline V CDR1 and CDR2: LGHNA, YSLEER. This CDR3 is 19 amino acids long. The CDR3 DNA reads TGCGCCAGCAGCCAGATCCTACCCGACAGGGTCGGGGGTGGAAACACCATATATTTT. Encoded protein: CASSQILPDRVGGGNTIYF.

Turning to this clone: An end of the junction differs from the germline gene, which may be a read error. The V call is TRBV15, the J call TRBJ2-5, with unresolved D. The CDR3 contains 15 residues. Germline lookup yields CDR1 LNHNV and CDR2 YYDKDF (reference sequence). Written as DNA, the CDR3 is TGTGCCACCAGCAGGACCGGTAGTAACCAAGAGGCCCAGTACTTC. Protein sequence: CATSRTGSNQEAQYF.

The CDR3 region is CASSLASGYGEQYF. CDR3 bases: TGTGCCAGCAGCTTAGCGTCAGGGTATGGCGAGCAGTACTTC. The V and J genes are TRBV7-9 and TRBJ2-7; D might be TRBD1 (5 bases). Germline CDR1 SEHNR, CDR2 FQNEAQ (reference sequence). V lost 0 bases to trimming and J lost 6 bases, with 12 bases between them. The CDR3 sequence is 14 residues long.